This section outlines one TCR beta chain sequence together with its context. This clonotype was counted many times. Its binding antigen is unknown. This may stem from a read error, because a much larger clone lies one nucleotide away. The data were obtained in a study of breast tumors, draining lymph nodes, adjacent tissues (dated by TCRdb to the mid-2010s). Describing the broader study: The study compared TCR beta repertoires across tumor, adjacent nontumor tissue and axillary lymph nodes from breast cancer patients. In human breast cancer, the study set out to assess how tumor, surrounding tissue and draining lymph node repertoires relate to one another and whether T cells might be exchanged between them.

Based on the germline V gene (reference sequence), the CDR1 and CDR2 sequences are DFQATT and SNEGSKA. CDR3 length: 14 amino acids, cysteine to phenylalanine. CDR3 DNA is the only sequence kept; it has 42 bases, read in frame from the first base. Lymph node samples came from the axillary draining lymph nodes of breast cancer patients. Sequencing relied on an Illumina HiSeq 2000. Multiplex PCR amplification was used to build the TCR beta chain libraries. The amplified TCR beta chain products were analyzed by high-throughput sequencing. Using fastp trimming at Q25 and MiXCR clonotype assembly, TCRdb reanalyzed the public sequencing data and kept in-frame beta chains. Each CDR3 protein appears once, grouped with its most common genes and DNA. In this sample the table shows some 85,000 distinct CDR3 sequences, about 27% of which occur a single time. The ten largest clones represent 8.1% of the sample. Points the paper makes about the study in general: The data were considered consistent with most tumor T cells being derived from the lymph node and subsequently expanding within tumor tissue. Tumors showed preferential V and J gene usage, and their T-cell repertoire diversity fell below that of lymph nodes yet above that of nontumor tissue. In luminal-like breast cancer, tumor and nontumor tissue repertoires resembled each other significantly more than in basal-like breast cancer. The conclusion that tumor T cells originate in lymph nodes was framed as consistent with a hypothesis rather than directly demonstrated.

The V gene is TRBV20-1 and the J gene is TRBJ2-1, with the D gene call left open. The sequence came from a female donor with breast cancer. Some clones in this sample may be carry-over from other donors' samples. The specimen sequenced was axillary lymph node tissue. The CDR3 protein sequence reads: CSARRTAPYTEQFF. The base sequence is TGCAGTGCTAGACGGACCGCGCCCTACACTGAGCAGTTCTTC.